Below, 2 T cell receptor beta chains from the same sample are listed, as sequenced in a study of blood T cells in healthy people across ages (dated by TCRdb to between 2014 and 2016). Library prep was done by 5' RACE. Instrument on record: Illumina HiSeq 2500. A second roughly 7 to 11 cycle PCR used a sample-barcoded 5' primer and a J-beta primer mix. TCRdb itself trimmed the public reads at Q25 with fastp, ran MiXCR and retained productive beta chains. Records with the same CDR3 protein are collapsed into one entry carrying the most frequent genes and DNA. In this sample the table shows over 1,200,000 distinct CDR3 sequences, approximately 60% of which occur a single time. The ten largest clones capture about 6.7% of the sample. Sequenced material: blood. Receptor source: a man between 18 and 29 years old in good health.

This clonotype was recorded a few times. The chain couples TRBV29-1 to TRBJ2-3; D not certain. CDR3 length equals 13 residues. Germline lookup yields CDR1 SQVTM and CDR2 ANQGSEA. V lost 4 bases and J 1 base, leaving 9 bases between the germline ends. CDR3 amino acids: CSVVAGGTDTQYF. CDR3 nucleotides: TGCAGCGTTGTTGCAGGAGGCACAGATACGCAGTATTTT.

This sequence joins TRBV6-1 and TRBJ2-5; the D is unclear. CDR1 and CDR2 from the germline V gene are MNHNS and SASEGT. The CDR3 spans 13 residues. Trimming removed 3 bases at V and 1 base at J, with 6 bases between. The chain's CDR3 is CASSETTQETQYF. CDR3 sequence (DNA): TGTGCCAGCAGTGAGACGACCCAAGAGACCCAGTACTTC.